Listed here is a single TCR beta chain. The antigen is not known. Treatment given: roughly 10-day PBMC culture with coronavirus spike peptide pools or control peptides (ViraFEST assay). This sample stems from a study of vaccination and CD4 T cells after COVID-19. In the study overall: The authors exposed cells to overlapping spike peptides derived from SARS-CoV-2, HCoV-NL63, HCoV-OC43 and HCoV-229E.

Sequence data for DNA of cultured CD4+ T cells were generated by the Oncomine TCR Beta short-read assay. One entry per CDR3 protein results from TCRdb running MiXCR on the PCR reads. The data hold about 15,000 distinct CDR3 sequences, with roughly 25% observed a single time. Overall study findings and caveats: Early timepoints after natural infection were not analyzed in these convalescent patients. Convalescent patients' clones that were vaccine-specific were spike mono-reactive in 304 of 307 cases.

J gave up 0 bases and V 4 bases, and 0 bases lay outside the gene matches. Per germline, CDR1 SNHLY and CDR2 FYNNEI. The length of the CDR3 is 14 residues. V gene TRBV2 combines with J gene TRBJ1-3, with TRBD1 identical over 7 bases. Sequencing was performed on cultured CD4+ T cells from blood. The clonotype originates from a human donor with COVID-19. CDR3 sequence: CASSGDSSGNTIYF. The CDR3 DNA is TGTGCCAGCAGTGGGGACAGCTCTGGAAACACCATATATTTT.